This record concerns one TCR beta chain sequence. Its antigen remains unidentified. Several immunoSEQ plates held equal portions of the genomic DNA taken from each subset. Libraries were prepared by immunoSEQ multiplex PCR; TCRdb keeps only in-frame clonotypes and omits some of them. This table holds 2 million to 3 million clones, 80% to 95% found once. The CDR3 sequence is 15 residues long. Germline assignment: CDR1 MNHNY and CDR2 SVGAGI (reference sequence). V dropped 10 bases and J dropped 2; count of bases not matched to a gene: 8. This entry comes from a study of shared clonotypes between healthy human individuals. Study-wide results and caveats: Naive subsets, compared against memory subsets, generally had larger estimated richness values.

The source of this sequence is a young man in good health. Some clones in this sample may be carry-over from other donors' samples. The rearrangement joins TRBV6-6 to TRBJ2-7, with TRBD2 identical over 13 bases. Sequenced input: naive CD4+ T cells from PBMCs. Subset: CD45RA+ positively selected. The CDR3 sequence is CAIPAGLAGPYEQYF. CDR3 in DNA: TGTGCCATCCCCGCGGGACTAGCGGGACCCTACGAGCAGTACTTC.